The 7 T cell receptor beta chains below were found in one sample sequenced in a study of shared T cell receptors in the human thymus (dated by TCRdb to the early 2020s). Receptor libraries were prepared by the immunoSEQ multiplex PCR assay. TCRdb retrieved this table from immuneACCESS and kept in-frame rearrangements only. Not all clones are present; in checked studies, unresolved V genes account for under half, and no reason is known for the remainder. The sample includes 55,000 to 75,000 clones, with over 90% observed a single time. The ten largest clonotypes hold roughly 0.03% of the sample. Sequenced material: thymocytes. These receptors were collected from a human donor.

The V and J genes are TRBV7-9 and TRBJ2-7; D gene ambiguous. V was cut by 6 bases and J by 6 bases, with 12 bases left in between. The CDR3 totals 12 residues. In germline, CDR1 is SEHNR, CDR2 FQNEAQ (reference sequence). The CDR3: CASSGRGGEQYF. CDR3 in DNA: TGTGCCAGCAGTGGGCGCGGTGGCGAGCAGTACTTC.

This chain joins TRBV28 and TRBJ2-7; D possibly corresponds to TRBD1 (5 bases). Germline V gene sequence: CDR1 MDHEN, CDR2 SYDVKM. This CDR3 contains 20 residues. V lost 2 bases and J 3 bases, leaving 29 bases between the germline ends. DNA of the CDR3: TGTGCCAGCAGTTTACTCCCCTATTCTTGGGTGGACAATATTGGCTACGAGCAGTACTTC. Translating gives CASSLLPYSWVDNIGYEQYF.

This chain uses TRBV5-1 with TRBJ2-3, with D possibly being TRBD2 (6 bases). The length of the CDR3 is 17 residues. Between the trimmed V and J ends, which lost 4 bases and 0 bases, there was a span of 18 bases. The V gene's germline CDR1 is SGHRS and CDR2 YFSETQ. DNA of the CDR3: TGCGCCAGCAGCCAAATCCGGGGGAAACAGAGCACAGATACGCAGTATTTT. It specifies CASSQIRGKQSTDTQYF. The full variable domain, completed using reference TRBV5-1 and TRBJ2-3, is KAGVTQTPRYLIKTRGQQVTLSCSPISGHRSVSWYQQTPGQGLQFLFEYFSETQRNKGNFPGRFSGRQFSNSRSEMNVSTLELGDSALYLCASSQIRGKQSTDTQYFGPGTRLTVL.

The chain recombines TRBV14 with TRBJ2-5, with D uncertain. Germline CDR1 SGHDN, CDR2 FVKESK. Trimming took off 4 bases at V and 3 bases at J, with 12 bases between the two ends. There are 14 residues in the CDR3. CDR3 amino acids: CASSPTGWEETQYF. The CDR3 DNA reads as TGTGCCAGCAGCCCGACCGGGTGGGAAGAGACCCAGTACTTC. The full variable domain, rest sourced from reference TRBV14 and TRBJ2-5, is EAGVTQFPSHSVIEKGQTVTLRCDPISGHDNLYWYRRVMGKEIKFLLHFVKESKQDESGMPNNRFLAERTGGTYSTLKVQPAELEDSGVYFCASSPTGWEETQYFGPGTRLLVL.

The CDR3 nucleotides read TGCGCCAGCCCTAATGCCGGGTCCATGAACACTGAAGCTTTCTTT. It is translated as CASPNAGSMNTEAFF. J is TRBJ1-1 and V is TRBV23-1; D call uncertain. TRBV23-1 is an ORF for which the function is uncertain. The CDR3 covers 15 residues. V lost 8 bases and J 0 bases, leaving 16 bases between the germline ends.

The chain uses TRBV28 and TRBJ2-7, with 7 bases aligning to TRBD1. Unmatched junction bases numbered 12, after V lost 5 bases and J lost 2 bases. Per germline, CDR1 MDHEN and CDR2 SYDVKM. The CDR3 has 16 residues. CDR3 sequence reads: CASSVPTGDSAYEQYF. The CDR3 coding sequence is TGTGCCAGCAGTGTACCTACAGGGGATTCCGCCTACGAGCAGTACTTC.

The chain carries TRBV4-1 and TRBJ1-6; 11 bases match TRBD1. CDR1 and CDR2 from the germline V gene are MGHRA and YSYEKL. The ends lost 5 bases at V and 7 bases at J; junction bases unmatched: 4. This CDR3 has 15 amino acids. This chain's CDR3 is CASSSGQGANSPLHF. Written as DNA, the CDR3 is TGCGCCAGCAGCTCAGGACAGGGGGCAAATTCACCCCTCCACTTT.